The entry below gives a single T cell receptor beta chain sequence along with its context. Its antigen is not yet known. One base away there is no much larger clone; base qualities are not given. Trimming costs V 4 bases and J 4 bases, and their ends lie 16 bases apart. CDR1 LNHDA and CDR2 SQIVND were looked up in the germline V gene (reference sequence). Spanning cysteine to phenylalanine, the CDR3 consists of 16 amino acids. This entry keeps only the CDR3 DNA: 48 bases, framed from base 1. The sample comes from a study of graft-versus-host responses after intestinal transplantation (dated by TCRdb to 2020 to 2023). Background for the entire study: The transplants that recipients got were multivisceral, liver-intestinal, or isolated intestinal. The cohort enrolled about two dozen intestinal transplant recipients, one of whom was a retransplant, and a few patients without pretransplant specimens were excluded. Alloreactive clones were identified by sequencing pre-transplant mixed lymphocyte reaction products and comparing these products with unstimulated pre-transplant donor and recipient T cells. A peak of at least 4% donor T cells among recipient peripheral blood mononuclear cells was the definition used for donor T cell macrochimerism. Anti-thymocyte globulin induction was given to all recipients, followed by maintenance tacrolimus and steroids for around three years. Rather than being sequenced by the commercial service, samples from three later patients were sequenced in-house on an Illumina MiSeq and processed with MiXCR. After intestinal transplantation, graft-versus-host and host-versus-graft alloreactive T cell clones were followed in the graft, circulation and bone marrow using bulk TCR-beta CDR3 sequencing. Points the paper makes about the study in general: Conclusions were limited by the relatively low number and heterogeneity of intestinal transplant patients. Peak levels of circulating GvH clones were associated with declines in HvG clones early after transplant. GvH clones were found in recipient bone marrow, and some of the GvH clones appeared earlier in ileal mucosa or blood, which is consistent with an intestinal mucosal origin. Patients with donor T cell macrochimerism had high GvH to HvG T cell clonal ratios in their allografts.

The time point label for this specimen denotes: cells obtained before transplantation from donor or recipient. CD3+CD4+ and CD3+CD8+ populations were FACS-sorted from unstimulated pre-transplant donor and recipient cells taken from spleen or lymph nodes. Libraries were prepared through the immunoSEQ multiplex PCR assay. For most patients, genomic DNA was isolated with the Qiagen DNeasy Blood and Tissue Kit and shipped frozen to Adaptive Biotechnologies for TCR sequencing. High-throughput TCR-beta CDR3 sequencing of genomic DNA from most patients was performed by Adaptive Biotechnologies. The paper's data handling went like this. TCR sequencing data were retrieved from Adaptive's ImmunoSEQ software for some 17 patients, whereas a few other patients were processed with MiXCR and VDJtools. CD4 versus CD8 sorting errors were corrected by removing sequences found in both subsets at a frequency ratio below 5:1. CDR3 nucleotide sequences shared between donor and recipient were removed because their origin could not be assigned. To count as alloreactive, a clone needed at least 2-fold expansion over unstimulated cells and a minimum CFSE-low frequency of 0.002% (template counts) or 0.001% (read counts). Mappable clones were those detected in sequenced pre-transplant spleen, lymph node, or MLR CFSE-low populations of the donor or recipient. Cumulative frequency of alloreactive clones was calculated as a percentage of all sequences weighted by copy number. The clones in this table, taken by TCRdb from immuneACCESS, are in-frame only. Not every clone is retained; where verified, under half of the shortfall comes from an unresolved V gene, and the cause of the rest is unknown. V, J and clone size were drawn from that table, and D and trimming were deduced from the DNA. The sample table lists tens of thousands of clones, 85% to 90% of them with a count of one. The ten most abundant clones make up roughly 0.32% of the sample.

The TCR originated in a human donor who received an intestinal transplant. The sequencing used unstimulated CD4+ T cells sorted from spleen or lymph node cells, collected before intestinal transplant. The rearrangement combines TRBV19 with TRBJ2-2, with a weak D call of TRBD1 (8 bases match). The CDR3 reads as follows: CASSKRTGRATGELFF. The DNA sequence is TGTGCCAGTAGTAAAAGGACAGGGAGGGCCACCGGGGAGCTGTTTTTT.